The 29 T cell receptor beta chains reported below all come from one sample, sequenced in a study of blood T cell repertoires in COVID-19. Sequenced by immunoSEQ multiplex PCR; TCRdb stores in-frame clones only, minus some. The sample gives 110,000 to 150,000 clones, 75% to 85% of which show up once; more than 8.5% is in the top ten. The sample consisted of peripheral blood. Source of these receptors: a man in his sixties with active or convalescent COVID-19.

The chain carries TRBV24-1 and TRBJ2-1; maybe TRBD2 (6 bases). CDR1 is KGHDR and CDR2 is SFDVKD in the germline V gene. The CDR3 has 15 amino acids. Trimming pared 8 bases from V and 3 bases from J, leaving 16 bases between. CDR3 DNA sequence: TGTGCCACCAATGCAGCGGGTCCTAACTACAATGAGCAGTTCTTC. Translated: CATNAAGPNYNEQFF.

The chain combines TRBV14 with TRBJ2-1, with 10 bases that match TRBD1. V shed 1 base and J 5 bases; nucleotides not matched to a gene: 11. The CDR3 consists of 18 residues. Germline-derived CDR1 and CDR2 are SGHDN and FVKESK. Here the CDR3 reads CASSQVKFGQGVNNEQFF. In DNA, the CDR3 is TGTGCCAGCAGCCAAGTAAAATTCGGACAGGGGGTAAACAATGAGCAGTTCTTC.

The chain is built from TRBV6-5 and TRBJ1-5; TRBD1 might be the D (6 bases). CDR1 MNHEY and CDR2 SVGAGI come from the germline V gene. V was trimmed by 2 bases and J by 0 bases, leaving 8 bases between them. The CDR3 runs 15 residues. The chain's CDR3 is CASSYDRNSNQPQHF. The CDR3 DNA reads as TGTGCCAGCAGTTACGACAGGAATAGCAATCAGCCCCAGCATTTT.

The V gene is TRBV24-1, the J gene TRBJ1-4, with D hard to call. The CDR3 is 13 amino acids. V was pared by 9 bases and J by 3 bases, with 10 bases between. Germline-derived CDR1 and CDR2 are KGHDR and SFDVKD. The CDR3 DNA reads TGTGCCACCGCCACGGGGTCTAATGAAAAACTGTTTTTT. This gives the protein CATATGSNEKLFF.

The CDR3 protein is CASSLTRIQGNNEQFF. The CDR3 nucleotides are TGTGCCAGCAGCCTCACCCGAATACAGGGAAACAATGAGCAGTTCTTC. The J gene is TRBJ2-1, the V gene TRBV11-3; weak D call: TRBD1 (6 bases). Trimming pared 5 bases from V and 5 bases from J, leaving 19 bases between. Looked up from germline, CDR1 is SGHNT and CDR2 is YENEEA. The CDR3 loop spans 16 amino acids.

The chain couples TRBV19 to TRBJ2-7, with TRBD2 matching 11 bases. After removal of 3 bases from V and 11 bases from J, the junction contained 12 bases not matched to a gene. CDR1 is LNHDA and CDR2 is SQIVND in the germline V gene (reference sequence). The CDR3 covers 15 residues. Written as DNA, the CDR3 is TGTGCCAGTAGTATTAAAGGGGGGACTAGCGGACCGAAGTACTTC. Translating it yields CASSIKGGTSGPKYF.

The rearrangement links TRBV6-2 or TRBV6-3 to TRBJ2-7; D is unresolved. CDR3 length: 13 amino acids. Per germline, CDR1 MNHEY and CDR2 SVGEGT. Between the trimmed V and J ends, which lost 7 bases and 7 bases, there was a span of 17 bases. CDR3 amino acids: CASTPYQPTEQYF. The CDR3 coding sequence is TGTGCCAGCACCCCTTACCAACCTACGGAGCAGTACTTC.

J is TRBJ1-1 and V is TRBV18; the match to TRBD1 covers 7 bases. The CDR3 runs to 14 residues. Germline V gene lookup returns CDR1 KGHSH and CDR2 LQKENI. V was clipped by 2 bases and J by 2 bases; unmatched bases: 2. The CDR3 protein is CASSPYRGNTEAFF. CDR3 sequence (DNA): TGTGCCAGCTCACCATACAGGGGAAACACTGAAGCTTTCTTT. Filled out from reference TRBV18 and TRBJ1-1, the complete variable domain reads NAGVMQNPRHLVRRRGQEARLRCSPMKGHSHVYWYRQLPEEGLKFMVYLQKENIIDESGMPKERFSAEFPKEGPSILRIQQVVRGDSAAYFCASSPYRGNTEAFFGQGTRLTVV.

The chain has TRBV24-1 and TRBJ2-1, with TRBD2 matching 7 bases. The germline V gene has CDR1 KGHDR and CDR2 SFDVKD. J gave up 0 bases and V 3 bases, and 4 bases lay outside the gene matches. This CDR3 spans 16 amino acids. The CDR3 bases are TGTGCCACCAGTGATCCGGGCGGGAGCTCCTACAATGAGCAGTTCTTC. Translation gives CATSDPGGSSYNEQFF.

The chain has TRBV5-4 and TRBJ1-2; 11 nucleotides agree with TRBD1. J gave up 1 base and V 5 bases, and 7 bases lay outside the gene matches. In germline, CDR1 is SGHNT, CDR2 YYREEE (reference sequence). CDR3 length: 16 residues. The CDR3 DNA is TGTGCCAGCAGAGGGGACAGGGGGTTCAGTAACTATGGCTACACCTTC. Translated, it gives CASRGDRGFSNYGYTF.

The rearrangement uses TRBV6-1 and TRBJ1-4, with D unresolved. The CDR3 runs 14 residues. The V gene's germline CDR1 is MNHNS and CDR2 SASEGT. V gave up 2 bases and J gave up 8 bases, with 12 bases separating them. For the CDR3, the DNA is TGTGCCAGCAGTGAACAAGTTTCGGGGGAAAAACTGTTTTTT. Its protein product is CASSEQVSGEKLFF.

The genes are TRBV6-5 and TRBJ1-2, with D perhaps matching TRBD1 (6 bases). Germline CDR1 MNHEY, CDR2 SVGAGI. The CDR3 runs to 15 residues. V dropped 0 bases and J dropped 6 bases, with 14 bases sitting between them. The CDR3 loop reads CASSYSTGTKDGYTF. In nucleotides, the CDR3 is TGTGCCAGCAGTTACTCAACCGGGACAAAGGATGGCTACACCTTC.

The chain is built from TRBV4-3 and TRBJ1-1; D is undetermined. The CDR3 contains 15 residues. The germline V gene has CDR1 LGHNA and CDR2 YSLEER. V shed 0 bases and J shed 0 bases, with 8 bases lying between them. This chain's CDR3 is CASSQDRGMNTEAFF. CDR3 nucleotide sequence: TGCGCCAGCAGCCAAGATCGAGGAATGAACACTGAAGCTTTCTTT.

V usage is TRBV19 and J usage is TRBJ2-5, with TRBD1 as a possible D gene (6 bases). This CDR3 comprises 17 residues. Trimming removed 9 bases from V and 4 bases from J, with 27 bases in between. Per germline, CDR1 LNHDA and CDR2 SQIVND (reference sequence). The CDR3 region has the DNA TGTGCCAGCTCACACCGCCGCTTAACAGGGATAGGAGAGACCCAGTACTTC. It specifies CASSHRRLTGIGETQYF.

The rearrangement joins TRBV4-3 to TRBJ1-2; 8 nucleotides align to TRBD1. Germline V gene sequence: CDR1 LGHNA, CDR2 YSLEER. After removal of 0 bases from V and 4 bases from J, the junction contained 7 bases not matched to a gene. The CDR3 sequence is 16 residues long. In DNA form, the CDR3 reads TGCGCCAGCAGCCAAGATATGGGGGACAGGCCCTATGGCTACACCTTC. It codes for CASSQDMGDRPYGYTF.

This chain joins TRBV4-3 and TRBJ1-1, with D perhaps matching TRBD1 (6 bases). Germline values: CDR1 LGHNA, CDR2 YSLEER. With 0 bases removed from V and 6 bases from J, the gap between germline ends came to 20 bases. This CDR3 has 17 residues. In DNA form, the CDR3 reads TGCGCCAGCAGCCAAGATCAATTAGGGGGGGCGATACCTGAAGCTTTCTTT. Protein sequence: CASSQDQLGGAIPEAFF.

CDR3 sequence reads: CASSIGLQGTTNEKLFF. CDR3 sequence (DNA): TGTGCCAGTAGTATAGGTTTACAGGGAACAACTAATGAAAAACTGTTTTTT. This chain connects TRBV19 to TRBJ1-4, with D perhaps TRBD1 (6 bases). Germline V gives CDR1 LNHDA, CDR2 SQIVND (reference sequence). Trimming stripped 1 base from V and 0 bases from J, with 12 bases between. The CDR3 covers 17 residues.

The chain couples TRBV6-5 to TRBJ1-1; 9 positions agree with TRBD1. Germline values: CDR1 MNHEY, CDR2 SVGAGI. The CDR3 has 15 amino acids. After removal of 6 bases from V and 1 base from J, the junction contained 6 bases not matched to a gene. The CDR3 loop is CASRDRGSANTEAFF. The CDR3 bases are TGTGCCAGCAGGGACAGGGGTTCAGCGAACACTGAAGCTTTCTTT.

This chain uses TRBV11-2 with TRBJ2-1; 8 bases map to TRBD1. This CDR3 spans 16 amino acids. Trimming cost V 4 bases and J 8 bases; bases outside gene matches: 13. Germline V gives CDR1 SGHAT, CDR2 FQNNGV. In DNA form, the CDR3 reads TGTGCCAGCAGCTCGACAGGGGCTGTGTTTGTCGATGAGCAGTTCTTC. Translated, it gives CASSSTGAVFVDEQFF. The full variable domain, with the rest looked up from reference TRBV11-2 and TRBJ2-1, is EAGVAQSPRYKIIEKRQSVAFWCNPISGHATLYWYQQILGQGPKLLIQFQNNGVVDDSQLPKDRFSAERLKGVDSTLKIQPAKLEDSAVYLCASSSTGAVFVDEQFFGPGTRLTVL.

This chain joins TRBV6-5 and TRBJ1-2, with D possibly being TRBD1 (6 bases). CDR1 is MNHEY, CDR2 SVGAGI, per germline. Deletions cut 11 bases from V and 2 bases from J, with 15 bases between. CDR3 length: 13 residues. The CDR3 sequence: CAGKPGQNYGYTF. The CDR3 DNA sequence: TGTGCCGGAAAACCGGGACAAAACTATGGCTACACCTTC.

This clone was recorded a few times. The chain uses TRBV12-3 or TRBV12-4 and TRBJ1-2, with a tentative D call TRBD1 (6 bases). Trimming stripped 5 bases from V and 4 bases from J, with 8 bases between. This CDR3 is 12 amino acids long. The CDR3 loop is CASSGQSYGYTF. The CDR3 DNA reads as TGTGCCAGCAGTGGACAGTCCTATGGCTACACCTTC.

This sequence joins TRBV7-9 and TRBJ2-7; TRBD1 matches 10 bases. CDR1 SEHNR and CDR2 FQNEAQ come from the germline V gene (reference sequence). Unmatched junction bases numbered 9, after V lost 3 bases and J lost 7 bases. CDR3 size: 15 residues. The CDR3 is CASSFFVGQGEEQYF. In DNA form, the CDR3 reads TGTGCCAGCAGCTTCTTTGTCGGACAGGGGGAGGAGCAGTACTTC.

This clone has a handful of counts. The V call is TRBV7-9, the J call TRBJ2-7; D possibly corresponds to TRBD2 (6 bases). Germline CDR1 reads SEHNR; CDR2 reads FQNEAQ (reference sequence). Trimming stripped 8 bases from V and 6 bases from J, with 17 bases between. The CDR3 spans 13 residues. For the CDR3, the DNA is TGTGCCAGCTTGGGCCTCCAGGGAGGCGAGCAGTACGTC. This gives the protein CASLGLQGGEQYV.

As DNA, the CDR3 is TGTGCCATCAGTGACGACAGGGGGCTATTTACCGGGGAGCTGTTTTTT. It is translated as CAISDDRGLFTGELFF. V usage is TRBV10-3 and J usage is TRBJ2-2; TRBD1 aligns across 10 bases. Trimming at V came to 3 bases and at J to 5 bases, leaving 6 bases not matched to a gene. There are 16 residues in the CDR3. Per the germline V gene, CDR1 is ENHRY and CDR2 is SYGVKD.

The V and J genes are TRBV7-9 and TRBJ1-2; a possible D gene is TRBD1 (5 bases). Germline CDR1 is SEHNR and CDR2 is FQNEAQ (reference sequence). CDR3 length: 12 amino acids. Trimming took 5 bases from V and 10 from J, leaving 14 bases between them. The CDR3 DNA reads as TGTGCCAGCAGCCCCCCGGGGGACGTCTACACCTTC. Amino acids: CASSPPGDVYTF.

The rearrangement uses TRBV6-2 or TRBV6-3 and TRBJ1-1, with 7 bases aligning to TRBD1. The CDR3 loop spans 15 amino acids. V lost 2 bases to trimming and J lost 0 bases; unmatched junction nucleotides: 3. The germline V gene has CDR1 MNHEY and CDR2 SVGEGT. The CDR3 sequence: CASSYDRELNTEAFF. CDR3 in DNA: TGTGCCAGCAGTTACGACAGGGAGTTGAACACTGAAGCTTTCTTT.

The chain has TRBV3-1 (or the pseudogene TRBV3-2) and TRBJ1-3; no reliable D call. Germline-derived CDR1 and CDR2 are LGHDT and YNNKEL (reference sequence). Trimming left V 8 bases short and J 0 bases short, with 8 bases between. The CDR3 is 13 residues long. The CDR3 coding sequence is TGTGCCAGCCAACACCGCTCTGGAAACACCATATATTTT. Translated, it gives CASQHRSGNTIYF.

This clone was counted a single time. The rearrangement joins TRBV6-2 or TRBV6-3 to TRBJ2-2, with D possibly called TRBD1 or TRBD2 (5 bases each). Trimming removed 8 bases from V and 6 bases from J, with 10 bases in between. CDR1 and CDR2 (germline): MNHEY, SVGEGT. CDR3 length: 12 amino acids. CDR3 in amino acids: CASGRGAGELFF. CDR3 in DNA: TGTGCCAGCGGCCGGGGCGCCGGGGAGCTGTTTTTT.

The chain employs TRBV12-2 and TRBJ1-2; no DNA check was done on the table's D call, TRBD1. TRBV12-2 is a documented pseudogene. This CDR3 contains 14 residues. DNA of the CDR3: TGTGCAAGTCGCTCAACGACAGGGGGCCCTGGCTACACCTTC. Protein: CASRSTTGGPGYTF.